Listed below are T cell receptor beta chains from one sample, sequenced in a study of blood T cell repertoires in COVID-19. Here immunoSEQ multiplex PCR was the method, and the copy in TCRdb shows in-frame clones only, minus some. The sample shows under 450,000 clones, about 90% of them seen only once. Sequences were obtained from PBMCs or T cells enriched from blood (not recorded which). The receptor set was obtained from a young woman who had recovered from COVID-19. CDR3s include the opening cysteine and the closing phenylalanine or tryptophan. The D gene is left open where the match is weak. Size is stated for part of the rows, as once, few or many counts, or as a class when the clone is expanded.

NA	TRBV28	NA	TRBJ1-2	CASSGGGSFYGYTF	TGTGCCAGCAGTGGGGGGGGATCTTTCTATGGCTACACCTTC
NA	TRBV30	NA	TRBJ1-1	CAWSVTWSMNTEAFF	TGTGCCTGGAGTGTAACTTGGAGCATGAACACTGAAGCTTTCTTT
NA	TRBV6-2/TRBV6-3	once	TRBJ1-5	CASSAGNSNQPQHF	TGTGCCAGCAGCGCAGGGAATAGCAATCAGCCCCAGCATTTT
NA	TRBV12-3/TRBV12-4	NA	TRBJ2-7	CASRDFRSEQYF	TGTGCCAGCAGAGACTTTCGGTCCGAGCAGTACTTC
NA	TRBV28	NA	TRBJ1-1	CASSLVGRTEAFF	TGTGCCAGCAGTCTCGTGGGCAGAACTGAAGCTTTCTTT
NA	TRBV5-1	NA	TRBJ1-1	CASSPQVARRNTEAFF	TGCGCCAGCAGCCCACAGGTGGCCAGGCGTAACACTGAAGCTTTCTTT
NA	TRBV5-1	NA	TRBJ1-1	CASSSGQPNTEAFF	TGCGCCAGCAGCTCAGGACAGCCGAACACTGAAGCTTTCTTT
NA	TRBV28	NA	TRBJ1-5	CASSFGGRYQPQHF	TGTGCCAGCAGTTTCGGGGGGAGATATCAGCCCCAGCATTTT
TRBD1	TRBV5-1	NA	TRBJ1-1	CASRQGAAWHTEAFF	TGCGCCAGTAGACAGGGGGCGGCCTGGCACACTGAAGCTTTCTTT
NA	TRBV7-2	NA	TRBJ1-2	CASSLGQGGFYGYTF	TGTGCCAGCAGCTTAGGCCAGGGAGGGTTCTATGGCTACACCTTC
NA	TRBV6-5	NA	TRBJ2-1	CASSASDGGYNEQFF	TGTGCCAGCAGCGCCTCGGACGGGGGCTACAATGAGCAGTTCTTC
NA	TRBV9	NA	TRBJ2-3	CASSVEGGTDTQYF	TGTGCCAGCAGCGTAGAGGGGGGCACAGATACGCAGTATTTT
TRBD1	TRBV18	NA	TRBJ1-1	CASSPNQGANTEAFF	TGTGCCAGCTCACCCAATCAGGGGGCGAACACTGAAGCTTTCTTT
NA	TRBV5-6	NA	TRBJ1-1	CASSPPTRNTEAFF	TGTGCCAGCAGCCCCCCCACCAGGAACACTGAAGCTTTCTTT
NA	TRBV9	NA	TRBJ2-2	CASRGGRGWNTGELFF	TGTGCCAGCAGGGGAGGAAGGGGCTGGAACACCGGGGAGCTGTTTTTT
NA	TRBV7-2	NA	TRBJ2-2	CASSTHLESANTGELFF	TGTGCCAGCAGCACCCATCTAGAATCCGCGAACACCGGGGAGCTGTTTTTT
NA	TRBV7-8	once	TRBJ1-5	CASSPRQDYQPQHF	TGTGCCAGCAGCCCCCGACAGGACTATCAGCCCCAGCATTTT
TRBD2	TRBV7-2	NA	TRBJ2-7	CASSLPRENYEQYF	TGTGCCAGCAGCTTACCGCGGGAGAACTACGAGCAGTACTTC
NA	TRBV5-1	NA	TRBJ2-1	CASSLTSGLYNEQFF	TGCGCCAGCAGCTTGACCAGCGGACTTTACAATGAGCAGTTCTTC
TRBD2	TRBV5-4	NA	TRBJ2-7	CASSPGLAASYEQYF	TGTGCCAGCAGCCCGGGACTAGCGGCCTCCTACGAGCAGTACTTC
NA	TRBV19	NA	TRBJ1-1	CASPPRGGRDTEAFF	TGTGCCAGCCCACCCCGAGGGGGTCGGGACACTGAAGCTTTCTTT
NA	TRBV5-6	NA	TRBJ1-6	CASSLTGLDSPLHF	TGTGCCAGCAGCTTGACAGGTTTGGATTCACCCCTCCACTTT
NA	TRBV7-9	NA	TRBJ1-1	CASSFPTGAAEAFF	TGTGCCAGCAGCTTTCCGACTGGGGCGGCTGAAGCTTTCTTT
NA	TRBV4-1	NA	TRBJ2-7	CASSQGEASSYEQYF	TGCGCCAGCAGCCAAGGGGAGGCGAGCTCCTACGAGCAGTACTTC
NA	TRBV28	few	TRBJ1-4	CASSSGHLRFF	TGTGCCAGCAGTTCGGGACATTTAAGGTTTTTT
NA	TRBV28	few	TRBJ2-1	CASFPAARDLAYNEQFF	TGTGCCAGCTTTCCCGCGGCCCGGGATTTGGCCTACAATGAGCAGTTCTTC
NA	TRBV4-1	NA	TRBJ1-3	CASSQGMGLGNTIYF	TGCGCCAGCAGCCAAGGGATGGGGCTCGGAAACACCATATATTTT
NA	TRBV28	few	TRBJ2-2	CASSLGGARRLGSTGELFF	TGTGCCAGCAGTTTAGGGGGGGCGAGACGTTTAGGTAGCACCGGGGAGCTGTTTTTT
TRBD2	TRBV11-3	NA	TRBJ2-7	CASSLRGETPYEQYF	TGTGCCAGCAGCTTACGGGGGGAAACCCCCTACGAGCAGTACTTC
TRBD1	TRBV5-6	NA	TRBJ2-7	CASSPGTGGGHEQYF	TGTGCCAGCAGCCCAGGGACAGGGGGAGGGCACGAGCAGTACTTC
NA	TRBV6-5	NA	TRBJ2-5	CASTLRGGGETQYF	TGTGCCAGCACCCTGAGGGGGGGCGGGGAGACCCAGTACTTC
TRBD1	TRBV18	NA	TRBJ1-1	CASSLYTGGTEAFF	TGTGCCAGCTCACTTTACACAGGGGGGACTGAAGCTTTCTTT